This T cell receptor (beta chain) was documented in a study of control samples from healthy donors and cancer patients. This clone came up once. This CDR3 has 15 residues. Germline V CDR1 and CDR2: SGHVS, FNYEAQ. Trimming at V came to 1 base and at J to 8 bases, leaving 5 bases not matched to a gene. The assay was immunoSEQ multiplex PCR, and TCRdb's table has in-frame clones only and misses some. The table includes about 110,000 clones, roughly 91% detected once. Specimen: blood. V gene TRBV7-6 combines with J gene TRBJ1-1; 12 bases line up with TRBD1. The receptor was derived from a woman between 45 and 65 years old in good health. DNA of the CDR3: TGTGCCAGCAGCTTAGTACCGGGACAGGGGGCGGAAGCTTTCTTT. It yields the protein CASSLVPGQGAEAFF.